The 32 T cell receptor beta chains below were found in one sample sequenced in a study of T cells in localized non-small cell lung cancer. The data were produced by immunoSEQ multiplex PCR, yet TCRdb's version contains in-frame clones alone and is incomplete. The sample includes fewer than 25,000 clones, 90% of them seen just once. Sequences were derived from peripheral blood, sampled before any cancer treatment. These receptors were obtained from a woman aged 35-75 years with stage I lung adenocarcinoma.

This chain joins TRBV29-1 and TRBJ2-3; D is unclear. The germline V gene has CDR1 SQVTM and CDR2 ANQGSEA. CDR3 length: 13 residues. Deletions cut 4 bases from V and 0 bases from J, with 8 bases between. CDR3 region: CSVVTTSTDTQYF. In DNA, the CDR3 is TGCAGCGTTGTGACAACTAGCACAGATACGCAGTATTTT.

The J gene is TRBJ2-7, the V gene TRBV28; D might be TRBD1 (6 bases). The CDR3 spans 14 residues. CDR1 is MDHEN and CDR2 is SYDVKM in the germline V gene. Trimming shortened V by 3 bases and J by 2 bases, and 11 bases separated the two germline ends. The CDR3 sequence is CASSFYQGTYEQYF. In nucleotides, the CDR3 is TGTGCCAGCAGTTTTTACCAGGGGACCTACGAGCAGTACTTC.

V and J are TRBV5-6 and TRBJ2-3, with 7 bases matching TRBD1. The CDR3 has 16 amino acids. V lost 2 bases to trimming and J lost 0 bases; unmatched junction nucleotides: 6. Germline V gene lookup returns CDR1 SGHDT and CDR2 YYEEEE. CDR3 coding DNA: TGTGCCAGCAGCTTCCTCGGGACAGTAAGCACAGATACGCAGTATTTT. It encodes CASSFLGTVSTDTQYF.

This clone was seen just once. The chain recombines TRBV19 with TRBJ1-1; possible D gene TRBD1, 5 bases. There are 15 residues in the CDR3. V was clipped by 5 bases and J by 0 bases, with 13 bases between them. CDR1 is LNHDA, CDR2 SQIVND, per germline (reference sequence). The CDR3 DNA follows: TGTGCCAGTAGTTCTTACTCAGGGATGAACACTGAAGCTTTCTTT. Translation: CASSSYSGMNTEAFF.

This chain links TRBV2 with TRBJ2-5; 10 bases are a match to TRBD2. CDR3 size: 14 residues. Per the germline V gene, CDR1 is SNHLY and CDR2 is FYNNEI. The junction had 8 bases not matched to a gene; V was cut back by 8 bases and J by 5 bases. CDR3 amino acids: CASVASGRGETQYF. The CDR3 bases are TGTGCCAGCGTTGCTAGCGGGAGAGGGGAGACCCAGTACTTC.

The V and J genes are TRBV5-1 and TRBJ1-2; D is perhaps TRBD1 (6 bases). CDR1 and CDR2 (germline): SGHRS, YFSETQ. The V end lost 4 bases, the J end lost 7 bases, and 17 bases lay between the germline ends. The CDR3 runs to 14 residues. The CDR3 here is CASSQGQSSIGYTF. The CDR3 region has the DNA TGCGCCAGCAGCCAAGGACAGTCGAGCATTGGCTACACCTTC.

The table lists this clone with a few counts. CDR3 nucleotides: TGTGCCAGCAGTCAATTAGCGGGAGGGCTAGATACGCAGTATTTT. It yields the protein CASSQLAGGLDTQYF. The V and J genes are TRBV28 and TRBJ2-3, with TRBD2 matching 11 bases. From germline, CDR1 is MDHEN and CDR2 SYDVKM. Losses at the gene ends were 5 bases for V and 5 bases for J; bases not matched to a gene: 6. The CDR3 covers 15 residues.

V and J are TRBV6-5 and TRBJ2-1; 14 bases map to TRBD2. Germline V gene lookup returns CDR1 MNHEY and CDR2 SVGAGI. The V and J ends lost 4 bases and 10 bases, in that order; junction bases with no gene match: 6. The CDR3 covers 15 residues. As DNA, the CDR3 is TGTGCCAGCAGTTCCGGGACTAGCGGGAGCAGGGAGCAGTTCTTC. Its translation is CASSSGTSGSREQFF.

V and J are TRBV10-3 and TRBJ2-1; possible D gene TRBD1, 6 bases. Germline CDR1 ENHRY, CDR2 SYGVKD. The V gene lost 10 bases and the J gene lost 5 bases, with 18 bases spanning the gap. This CDR3 is built from 14 residues. CDR3: CATLYRQEDNEQFF. The CDR3 nucleotides read TGTGCCACCTTATATCGACAGGAGGACAATGAGCAGTTCTTC.

J is TRBJ1-2 and V is TRBV4-3; tentative D call: TRBD1 (5 bases). Trimming took off 0 bases at V and 5 bases at J, with 19 bases between the two ends. CDR3 size: 17 residues. Germline assignment: CDR1 LGHNA and CDR2 YSLEER. CDR3 in DNA: TGCGCCAGCAGCCAAGAACCCTCCAGGGCCCGCTTTTATGGCTACACCTTC. Translated, it gives CASSQEPSRARFYGYTF.

This clone was counted once. The chain employs TRBV7-2 and TRBJ1-2; D is uncertain. V lost 2 bases to trimming and J lost 4 bases, with 11 bases between them. In germline, CDR1 is SGHTA, CDR2 FQGNSA. The CDR3 loop spans 14 amino acids. The CDR3 spells CASSLRSTSYGYTF. The CDR3 DNA reads as TGTGCCAGCAGCTTAAGGTCCACCAGCTATGGCTACACCTTC.

The chain employs TRBV10-3 and TRBJ2-7; D gene uncertain. Trimming removed 3 bases at V and 3 bases at J, with 6 bases between. Per the germline V gene, CDR1 is ENHRY and CDR2 is SYGVKD. CDR3 size: 12 residues. The CDR3 loop reads CAISDPSYEQYF. CDR3 in DNA: TGTGCCATCAGTGACCCCAGCTACGAGCAGTACTTC.

The chain couples TRBV30 to TRBJ2-6; perhaps TRBD2 as D (6 bases). CDR3 length: 18 amino acids. Trimming left V 1 base short and J 0 bases short, with 16 bases between. Germline V gene data show CDR1 as GTSNPN and CDR2 as SVGIG (reference sequence). CDR3 loop: CAWSAPGRGFSGANVLTF. The CDR3 DNA reads TGTGCCTGGAGTGCGCCGGGACGGGGGTTCTCTGGGGCCAACGTCCTGACTTTC. Complete variable domain (other parts from reference TRBV30 and TRBJ2-6): SQTIHQWPATLVQPVGSPLSLECTVEGTSNPNLYWYRQAAGRGLQLLFYSVGIGQISSEVPQNLSASRPQDRQFILSSKKLLLSDSGFYLCAWSAPGRGFSGANVLTFGAGSRLTVL.

The chain links TRBV18 to TRBJ2-1; a possible D gene is TRBD2 (6 bases). Trimming shortened V by 6 bases and J by 0 bases, and 12 bases separated the two germline ends. Germline V gene sequence: CDR1 KGHSH, CDR2 LQKENI. The CDR3 spans 15 residues. The CDR3 DNA reads TGTGCCAGCTCTCTACTAGCTAGCTCCTACAATGAGCAGTTCTTC. Translation: CASSLLASSYNEQFF.

J is TRBJ2-7 and V is TRBV7-8; D uncertain. V was cut by 3 bases and J by 7 bases, with 13 bases left in between. The CDR3 has 13 residues. CDR1 is SGHVS and CDR2 is FQNEAQ in the germline V gene. For the CDR3, the DNA is TGTGCCAGCAGCTTTTCAGCCCCTAGGGAGCAGTACTTC. Amino acids: CASSFSAPREQYF.

The V call is TRBV30, the J call TRBJ2-5, with 8 bases fitting TRBD2. V dropped 0 bases and J dropped 5; count of bases not matched to a gene: 8. Per the germline V gene, CDR1 is GTSNPN and CDR2 is SVGIG (reference sequence). The CDR3 has 15 amino acids. In DNA form, the CDR3 reads TGTGCCTGGAGTGTACTCGGGACTAGAGCGGAGACCCAGTACTTC. It encodes CAWSVLGTRAETQYF.

The chain combines TRBV27 with TRBJ2-2, with 8 bases aligning to TRBD1. The CDR3 loop spans 13 amino acids. V shed 5 bases and J 5 bases; nucleotides not matched to a gene: 1. Germline-derived CDR1 and CDR2 are MNHEY and SMNVEV (reference sequence). This chain's CDR3 is CASSDRGTGELFF. Here the CDR3 DNA reads TGTGCCAGCAGTGACAGGGGTACCGGGGAGCTGTTTTTT.

The chain uses TRBV5-3 and TRBJ1-5; TRBD1 is a possible D gene (5 bases). TRBV5-3 is recorded as an ORF, its role being uncertain. The CDR3 length is 15 residues. The V gene lost 9 bases and the J gene lost 1 base, with 17 bases spanning the gap. CDR3 nucleotides: TGTGCCAAAAAGACAGTGGAAATGAGCAATCAGCCCCAGCATTTT. This codes for CAKKTVEMSNQPQHF.

This clone was recorded only once. V and J are TRBV9 and TRBJ2-7, with D possibly TRBD2 on 6 matching bases. V lost 5 bases, J lost 5 bases, and 17 bases lay in between. The CDR3 length is 14 residues. Germline V CDR1 and CDR2: SGDLS, YYNGEE. For the CDR3, the DNA is TGTGCCAGCAGTTATAGCGGTGGGTCTGACGAGCAGTACTTC. This sequence encodes CASSYSGGSDEQYF. The full variable domain, rest sourced from reference TRBV9 and TRBJ2-7, is DSGVTQTPKHLITATGQRVTLRCSPRSGDLSVYWYQQSLDQGLQFLIQYYNGEERAKGNILERFSAQQFPDLHSELNLSSLELGDSALYFCASSYSGGSDEQYFGPGTRLTVT.

V usage is TRBV5-6 and J usage is TRBJ2-7; D is possibly TRBD2 (6 bases). The CDR3 length is 16 residues. V lost 1 base to trimming and J lost 1 base, with 15 bases between them. Germline CDR1 SGHDT, CDR2 YYEEEE. The CDR3 spells CASSLIGGGGSYEQYF. DNA of the CDR3: TGTGCCAGCAGCTTGATCGGGGGAGGTGGATCCTACGAGCAGTACTTC.

The chain combines TRBV7-2 with TRBJ1-1; tentatively, D is TRBD1 (5 bases). Per the germline V gene, CDR1 is SGHTA and CDR2 is FQGNSA. Trimming stripped 1 base from V and 4 bases from J, with 10 bases between. CDR3 length: 14 amino acids. DNA for the CDR3: TGTGCCAGCAGCTTAGGGTTGGGGGGCACTGAAGCTTTCTTT. It is translated as CASSLGLGGTEAFF.

V is TRBV4-3 and J is TRBJ2-2; D not resolved. The CDR3 is 13 residues long. V was shortened by 4 bases and J by 4 bases, with 7 bases between the two germline ends. CDR1 LGHNA and CDR2 YSLEER come from the germline V gene. CDR3 nucleotide sequence: TGCGCCAGCAGCCCTTCAGTCACCGGGGAGCTGTTTTTT. As protein: CASSPSVTGELFF.

This clone was recorded a few times. The chain links TRBV19 to TRBJ1-2; D unclear. The germline V gene has CDR1 LNHDA and CDR2 SQIVND (reference sequence). This CDR3 comprises 14 residues. V was pared by 6 bases and J by 6 bases, with 17 bases between. CDR3 nucleotide sequence: TGTGCCAGTAGCTTCGTCGGGGAGTTCGATGGCTACACCTTC. This translates into CASSFVGEFDGYTF. Combining the CDR3 with reference TRBV19 and TRBJ1-2 gives the whole variable domain DGGITQSPKYLFRKEGQNVTLSCEQNLNHDAMYWYRQDPGQGLRLIYYSQIVNDFQKGDIAEGYSVSREKKESFPLTVTSAQKNPTAFYLCASSFVGEFDGYTFGSGTRLTVV.

J is TRBJ2-1 and V is TRBV19; D call uncertain. CDR1 is LNHDA, CDR2 SQIVND, per germline (reference sequence). The CDR3 contains 15 residues. Trimming took 1 base from V and 7 from J, leaving 14 bases between them. The CDR3 reads CASSIGPLELNEQFF. CDR3 sequence (DNA): TGTGCCAGTAGTATAGGACCCCTGGAATTGAATGAGCAGTTCTTC.

This chain joins TRBV4-3 and TRBJ2-6; no clear D gene. The CDR3 has 15 residues. Trimming pared 0 bases from V and 2 bases from J, leaving 5 bases between. Germline V gene lookup returns CDR1 LGHNA and CDR2 YSLEER. DNA of the CDR3: TGCGCCAGCAGCCAAGAAAGGGCTGGGGCCAACGTCCTGACTTTC. Amino acid sequence: CASSQERAGANVLTF.

The chain employs TRBV19 and TRBJ2-5; a weak D match, TRBD2 (5 bases). V was cut by 5 bases and J by 2 bases, with 9 bases left in between. The germline V gene has CDR1 LNHDA and CDR2 SQIVND (reference sequence). The CDR3 covers 13 residues. The CDR3 DNA follows: TGTGCCAGTAGTGAGGACTTTCAAGAGACCCAGTACTTC. Protein sequence: CASSEDFQETQYF.

V gene TRBV9 combines with J gene TRBJ2-3; D remains unclear. CDR1 is SGDLS and CDR2 is YYNGEE in the germline V gene. The V end lost 2 bases, the J end lost 4 bases, and 11 bases lay between the germline ends. The CDR3 has 14 residues. As DNA, the CDR3 is TGTGCCAGCAGCGTGCAGGATATCCCAGATACGCAGTATTTT. Encoded protein: CASSVQDIPDTQYF.

The chain links TRBV18 to TRBJ2-2, with 8 bases matching TRBD1. Germline V gene data show CDR1 as KGHSH and CDR2 as LQKENI. After removal of 3 bases from V and 0 bases from J, the junction contained 6 bases not matched to a gene. The CDR3 runs to 17 residues. The CDR3 loop reads CASSPRRQGSNTGELFF. In nucleotides, the CDR3 is TGTGCCAGCTCACCGCGTCGACAGGGGTCGAACACCGGGGAGCTGTTTTTT.

CDR3 DNA: TGTGCCAGCAGCACTCCTAGCGGGCCCAGGGGTGAGCAGTTCTTC. It yields the protein CASSTPSGPRGEQFF. The genes are TRBV5-4 and TRBJ2-1; 8 bases are shared with TRBD2. This CDR3 spans 15 amino acids. Germline V CDR1 and CDR2: SGHNT, YYREEE (reference sequence). The trim removed 4 bases at V and 9 bases at J, leaving 12 bases unmatched.

V is TRBV15 and J is TRBJ1-5; 9 bases are a match to TRBD1. Germline CDR1 and CDR2: LNHNV and YYDKDF (reference sequence). The V and J ends lost 5 bases and 1 base, in that order; junction bases with no gene match: 6. This CDR3 has 16 amino acids. In DNA, the CDR3 is TGTGCCACCAGCTCACAGGGGGCTAAGAGCAATCAGCCCCAGCATTTT. Translation: CATSSQGAKSNQPQHF. Combining the CDR3 with reference TRBV15 and TRBJ1-5 gives the whole variable domain DAMVIQNPRYQVTQFGKPVTLSCSQTLNHNVMYWYQQKSSQAPKLLFHYYDKDFNNEADTPDNFQSRRPNTSFCFLDIRSPGLGDTAMYLCATSSQGAKSNQPQHFGDGTRLSIL.

The chain combines TRBV18 with TRBJ2-1; D remains unclear. Germline loops: CDR1 KGHSH, CDR2 LQKENI. The CDR3 length is 10 residues. V lost 5 bases, J lost 8 bases, and 4 bases lay in between. CDR3 coding DNA: TGTGCCAGCTCAGGGGATGAGCAGTTCTTC. It encodes CASSGDEQFF.

In this sample, this clone turned up a few times. This chain joins TRBV4-3 and TRBJ1-1; D gene unclear. V lost 0 bases to trimming and J lost 5 bases, with 10 bases between them. The germline V gene encodes CDR1 LGHNA and CDR2 YSLEER. The CDR3 extends over 14 amino acids. The CDR3 spells CASSQDLSGTEAFF. CDR3 coding DNA: TGCGCCAGCAGCCAAGACCTTAGCGGTACTGAAGCTTTCTTT.